These 14 T cell receptor beta chains originate from one sample sequenced in a study of CD8 T cells in ankylosing spondylitis. These receptors' antigens are unknown. Each CDR3 protein gets one entry after TCRdb re-called the 5' RACE reads with MiXCR. The profile covers around 770,000 distinct CDR3 sequences, with around 20% appearing a single time and under 20% taken by the ten largest. Study observations and caveats: Made up of under 10 highly homologous variants, a TCR beta motif appeared characteristic of ankylosing spondylitis blood.

Specimen: blood, either unsorted or a sorted T cell fraction (not recorded which). Receptors originate from a male donor with ankylosing spondylitis.

This clonotype was picked up a small number of times. CDR3 residues: CASSLQGLSETQYF. In DNA form, the CDR3 reads TGCGCCAGCAGCTTGCAGGGGCTAAGCGAGACCCAGTACTTC. The rearrangement joins TRBV5-1 to TRBJ2-5; a weak D match, TRBD1 (6 bases). With 1 base removed from V and 5 bases from J, the gap between germline ends came to 12 bases. This CDR3 contains 14 residues. Germline assignment: CDR1 SGHRS and CDR2 YFSETQ.

This chain connects TRBV5-5 to TRBJ2-5; D perhaps matches TRBD2 (7 bases). Germline V gives CDR1 SGHKS, CDR2 YYEKEE (reference sequence). Trimming stripped 4 bases from V and 1 base from J, with 14 bases between. The CDR3 loop spans 15 amino acids. CDR3 nucleotide sequence: TGTGCCAGCAGCAACTTAGGGGGGGGCCAAGAGACCCAGTACTTC. Protein sequence: CASSNLGGGQETQYF.

This clonotype appeared a few times. The gene calls are TRBV7-2 and TRBJ2-7, with TRBD2 matching 9 bases. With V trimmed by 6 bases and J by 6 bases, 9 bases remained unmatched. The CDR3 extends over 14 amino acids. Germline V gene lookup returns CDR1 SGHTA and CDR2 FQGNSA. CDR3 sequence reads: CASSKTSGPREQYF. The CDR3 nucleotides are TGTGCCAGCAGTAAGACTAGCGGACCTCGCGAGCAGTACTTC. The full variable domain, its missing parts supplied by reference TRBV7-2 and TRBJ2-7, is GAGVSQSPSNKVTEKGKDVELRCDPISGHTALYWYRQSLGQGLEFLIYFQGNSAPDKSGLPSDRFSAERTGGSVSTLTIQRTQQEDSAVYLCASSKTSGPREQYFGPGTRLTVT.

The V gene is TRBV4-2, the J gene TRBJ2-3, with TRBD2 matching 14 bases. CDR3 size: 17 residues. After removal of 0 bases from V and 6 bases from J, the junction contained 5 bases not matched to a gene. CDR1 is LGHNA and CDR2 is YNFKEQ in the germline V gene. CDR3 residues: CASSQDWGLAGEDTQYF. CDR3 sequence (DNA): TGTGCCAGCAGCCAAGATTGGGGACTAGCGGGAGAGGATACGCAGTATTTT.

This clonotype was picked up many times. The chain is built from TRBV12-3 or TRBV12-4 and TRBJ2-1; perhaps TRBD1 as D (5 bases). The CDR3 spans 11 residues. V lost 8 bases and J 7 bases, leaving 9 bases between the germline ends. The CDR3: CASGHLNEQFF. CDR3 sequence (DNA): TGTGCCAGCGGACATCTTAATGAGCAGTTCTTC.

The chain employs TRBV20-1 and TRBJ1-5; D might be TRBD1 (6 bases). The germline CDR1 and CDR2 sequences are DFQATT and SNEGSKA (reference sequence). The V end was cut by 3 bases, the J end by 6 bases, with 15 bases between. This CDR3 region has 14 residues. CDR3 protein: CSASPSGGLQPQHF. Here the CDR3 DNA reads TGCAGTGCTAGTCCAAGCGGGGGGCTTCAGCCCCAGCATTTT.

This sequence joins TRBV3-1 and TRBJ1-1; no definite D call. The CDR3 consists of 14 residues. Germline values: CDR1 LGHDT, CDR2 YNNKEL (reference sequence). V lost 1 base, J lost 1 base, and 7 bases lay in between. The DNA for the CDR3 is TGTGCCAGCAGCCAAGTACGGCAGAACACTGAAGCTTTCTTT. It specifies CASSQVRQNTEAFF. The full variable domain, its missing parts supplied by reference TRBV3-1 and TRBJ1-1, is DTAVSQTPKYLVTQMGNDKSIKCEQNLGHDTMYWYKQDSKKFLKIMFSYNNKELIINETVPNRFSPKSPDKAHLNLHINSLELGDSAVYFCASSQVRQNTEAFFGQGTRLTVV.

This clonotype was recorded many times. The chain combines TRBV5-1 with TRBJ2-1; 7 bases match TRBD1. The length of the CDR3 is 13 residues. Germline-derived CDR1 and CDR2 are SGHRS and YFSETQ. The V segment lost 6 bases and the J segment 9 bases; nucleotides outside the gene matches: 9. The CDR3 here is CASTATGSSEQFF. Here the CDR3 DNA reads TGCGCCAGCACCGCGACAGGGTCAAGTGAGCAGTTCTTC.

The chain combines TRBV20-1 with TRBJ1-1; no reliable D call. The length of the CDR3 is 13 residues. Germline-derived CDR1 and CDR2 are DFQATT and SNEGSKA (reference sequence). Trimming stripped 0 bases from V and 5 bases from J, with 10 bases between. DNA for the CDR3: TGCAGTGCTAGAGATGCGGGTTGGACTGAAGCTTTCTTT. It codes for CSARDAGWTEAFF.

Only a few counts were recorded for this clonotype. This rearrangement joins TRBV30 to TRBJ1-1; a possible D gene is TRBD1 (5 bases). Trimming left V 0 bases short and J 1 base short, with 9 bases between. Germline loops: CDR1 GTSNPN, CDR2 SVGIG (reference sequence). This CDR3 region has 14 residues. The CDR3 DNA sequence: TGTGCCTGGAGTGTAGGGGCGCGGAACACTGAAGCTTTCTTT. Translation gives CAWSVGARNTEAFF.

V is TRBV10-3 and J is TRBJ2-3, with 12 positions matching TRBD2. The CDR3 is made up of 15 amino acids. The junction had 3 bases not matched to a gene; V was cut back by 2 bases and J by 6 bases. Germline assignment: CDR1 ENHRY and CDR2 SYGVKD. CDR3 DNA sequence: TGTGCCATCAGTGAGAGACTAGCGGGAGAGGATACGCAGTATTTT. Its translation: CAISERLAGEDTQYF.

The V call is TRBV24-1, the J call TRBJ2-7, with D possibly being TRBD1 (6 bases). Germline CDR1 and CDR2: KGHDR and SFDVKD. Between the trimmed V and J ends, which lost 4 bases and 3 bases, there was a span of 15 bases. CDR3 length equals 15 residues. The CDR3 here is CATSESGELHYEQYF. The DNA for the CDR3 is TGTGCCACCAGTGAATCAGGGGAGCTACACTACGAGCAGTACTTC.

This clonotype occurred a few times. This sequence joins TRBV9 and TRBJ1-2; 7 bases agree with TRBD1. Trimming took 3 bases from V and 5 from J; bases not matched to a gene: 7. Germline-derived CDR1 and CDR2 are SGDLS and YYNGEE. The CDR3 consists of 14 residues. The DNA for the CDR3 is TGTGCCAGCAGCGCCCTAGGGACAGAGTATGGCTACACCTTC. As protein: CASSALGTEYGYTF.

The V and J genes are TRBV14 and TRBJ1-2; no clear D. Germline CDR1 SGHDN, CDR2 FVKESK. V lost 0 bases to trimming and J lost 4 bases, with 9 bases between them. CDR3 length: 14 amino acids. The CDR3 spells CASSQDWNSYGYTF. CDR3 coding DNA: TGTGCCAGCAGCCAAGATTGGAACAGCTATGGCTACACCTTC.